These T cell receptor beta chains were read from a single sample in a study of T-cell reconstitution after alpha-beta-depleted transplantation in children. TCRdb independently ran MiXCR on the PCR reads; one entry per CDR3 protein. The data hold more than 550,000 distinct CDR3 sequences, with about 11% observed a single time. Sequenced material: PBMCs from the stem cell graft donor, taken from the stem cell graft. Receptor source: a human donor who donated a stem cell graft to a child with acute myeloid leukemia. Both conserved end residues are part of each CDR3. The D gene is left open where the match is weak. Not every row has a clone size; where given, it reads once, few, many or a size class.

TRBJ2-1	TRBD2	few	TRBV9	CASSPLGLAGSPNEQFF	TGTGCCAGCAGCCCCCTGGGACTAGCGGGATCCCCAAATGAGCAGTTCTTC
TRBJ1-1	-	-	TRBV3-1	CASSQELRRNTEAFF	TGTGCCAGCAGCCAAGAATTGAGGAGGAACACTGAAGCTTTCTTT
TRBJ2-3	-	few	TRBV30	CAWSVSSPQTQYF	TGTGCCTGGAGTGTAAGCTCTCCGCAAACGCAGTATTTT
TRBJ2-5	-	few	TRBV3-1	CASSPFGGRRETQYF	TGTGCCAGCAGCCCGTTCGGAGGGAGGAGAGAGACCCAGTACTTC
TRBJ2-3	-	many	TRBV28	CASIPSGGNAQYF	TGTGCCAGCATCCCTAGTGGCGGGAACGCGCAGTATTTT
TRBJ2-2	TRBD2	many	TRBV7-9	CASSLSGTNTGELFF	TGTGCCAGCAGCTTAAGCGGGACGAACACCGGGGAGCTGTTTTTT
TRBJ1-1	-	few	TRBV19	CASSIDAGAGFAEAFF	TGTGCCAGTAGTATAGATGCGGGTGCGGGGTTCGCTGAAGCTTTCTTT
TRBJ2-1	-	few	TRBV6-2/TRBV6-3	CASSPRVYEQFF	TGTGCCAGCAGCCCGAGGGTCTATGAGCAGTTCTTC
TRBJ2-7	-	many	TRBV20-1	CSALRHSSYEQYF	TGCAGTGCCCTTCGACATAGCTCCTACGAGCAGTACTTC
TRBJ2-3	TRBD1	many	TRBV5-1	CASSFDRGDTQYF	TGCGCCAGCAGCTTTGACAGGGGCGATACGCAGTATTTT
TRBJ1-2	TRBD1	few	TRBV25-1	CASRPPGQGYGYTF	TGTGCCAGCAGACCGCCGGGACAGGGCTATGGCTACACCTTC
TRBJ1-2	TRBD1	-	TRBV12-3/TRBV12-4	CASSPGQALVGYTF	TGTGCCAGCAGTCCGGGACAGGCTCTGGTTGGCTACACCTTC
TRBJ2-2	-	many	TRBV7-3	CASSVTTGELFF	TGTGCCAGCAGCGTTACCACCGGGGAGCTGTTTTTT
TRBJ2-1	-	many	TRBV29-1	CRAARARVNEQFF	TGCAGGGCAGCGAGGGCCCGGGTCAATGAGCAGTTCTTC
TRBJ1-5	-	few	TRBV7-9	CASSLGAGEGNQPQHF	TGTGCCAGCAGCTTAGGGGCGGGAGAGGGCAATCAGCCCCAGCATTTT
TRBJ2-1	-	-	TRBV6-4	CASSPRTTSYNEQFF	TGTGCCAGCAGCCCTAGGACCACATCCTACAATGAGCAGTTCTTC
TRBJ1-5	TRBD1	few	TRBV28	CASSFRGIRSNQPQHF	TGTGCCAGCAGTTTCAGGGGGATACGTAGCAATCAGCCCCAGCATTTT
TRBJ2-1	TRBD2	-	TRBV5-5	CASSLARTSGVYNEQFF	TGTGCCAGCAGCTTGGCCCGGACTAGCGGGGTCTACAATGAGCAGTTCTTC
TRBJ1-5	-	-	TRBV20-1	CSARGISGQPQHF	TGCAGTGCTAGAGGCATATCGGGTCAGCCCCAGCATTTT
TRBJ2-1	TRBD2	-	TRBV12-3/TRBV12-4	CASSLRSGGYNEQFF	TGTGCCAGCAGTTTACGTAGCGGGGGGTACAATGAGCAGTTCTTC
TRBJ1-2	-	few	TRBV20-1	CSARGLRDLRGYTF	TGCAGTGCTAGAGGCCTCAGGGATTTAAGGGGCTACACCTTC
TRBJ2-7	TRBD2	-	TRBV29-1	CSVEEPAGVNPYEQYF	TGCAGCGTTGAAGAACCAGCGGGAGTGAATCCCTACGAGCAGTACTTC
TRBJ1-2	-	few	TRBV15	CATSLSGGGYTF	TGTGCCACCAGCCTTTCGGGGGGCGGCTACACCTTC
TRBJ1-1	-	many	TRBV20-1	CRTGRDDTEAFF	TGCAGAACAGGGCGGGATGACACTGAAGCTTTCTTT